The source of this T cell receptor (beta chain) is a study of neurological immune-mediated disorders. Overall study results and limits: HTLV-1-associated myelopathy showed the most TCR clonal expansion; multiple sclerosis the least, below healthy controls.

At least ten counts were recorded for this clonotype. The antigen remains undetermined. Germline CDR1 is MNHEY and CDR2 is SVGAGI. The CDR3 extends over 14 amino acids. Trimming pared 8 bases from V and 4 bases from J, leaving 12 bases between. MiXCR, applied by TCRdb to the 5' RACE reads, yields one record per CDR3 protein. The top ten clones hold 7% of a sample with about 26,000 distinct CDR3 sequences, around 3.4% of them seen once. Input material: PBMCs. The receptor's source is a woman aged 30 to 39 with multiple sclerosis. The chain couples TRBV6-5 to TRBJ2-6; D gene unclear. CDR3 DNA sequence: TGTGCCAGCGGCCTGAGGTACGGGGCCAACGTCCTGACTTTC. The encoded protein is CASGLRYGANVLTF.